The clone carrying this T cell receptor (beta chain) came up a few times. What it recognizes is unknown. This specimen comes from a study of CD8+CD57+ T cells in acquired aplastic anemia. Study information: The DNA of sorted CD4+ and CD8+ cells averaged approximately 3.2 ug.

Study-level findings and limits: It was found that about 31 CD8+ CDR3 sequences were shared between patients and controls.

For CDR3 and TCR beta VDJ profiling, genomic DNA was the template used. MiXCR was run by TCRdb on the reads, yielding one entry per CDR3 protein. This sample carries roughly 500,000 distinct CDR3 sequences, 25% to 40% of them seen once, and the ten largest clones take roughly 0.89%. Patients who underwent sequencing had shown CD8+CD57+ cell expansion by flow cytometry. Severe acquired aplastic anemia was present in all patients. The V and J ends lost 4 bases and 5 bases, in that order; junction bases with no gene match: 12. The CDR3 totals 17 residues. Germline CDR1 reads SGHRS; CDR2 reads YFSETQ. Sequencing input: sorted CD4+, CD8+, or CD8+CD57+ T cells (not recorded which) from PBMCs. V is TRBV5-1 and J is TRBJ1-6; TRBD1 matches at 7 bases. This sequence originates from a human donor with aplastic anemia. The CDR3 here is CASSLYRDSTNNSPLHF. The CDR3 nucleotides are TGCGCCAGCAGCCTATACCGGGACAGTACGAATAATTCACCCCTCCACTTT.